This TCR beta chain was identified during a study of graft-versus-host responses after intestinal transplantation. Across the whole study: Recipients uniformly received anti-thymocyte globulin induction, followed by tacrolimus and steroids for roughly 3 years. General observations from the study: Within the allografts of patients who had graft-donor T cell macrochimerism, graft-versus-host to host-versus-graft clonal ratios were high. Early HvG declines after transplant were associated with peak circulating GvH clone levels. Some GvH clones appeared in ileal mucosa or blood before recipient bone marrow.

On this clone: Its antigen is not known.

Libraries were prepared by immunoSEQ multiplex PCR; TCRdb keeps only in-frame clonotypes and omits some of them. In the table there are 20,000 to 30,000 clones, more than 85% of which are singletons. CDR3 length: 16 residues. CDR1 SGHTA and CDR2 FQGTGA come from the germline V gene. With V trimmed by 5 bases and J by 7 bases, 13 bases remained unmatched. The chain employs TRBV7-3 and TRBJ2-2; 7 bases are shared with TRBD1. This sample comprised PBMCs, obtained around 40 days after intestinal transplant. The sequence was collected from a human patient who received an intestinal transplant, so some T cells may come from the graft donor. CDR3 protein: CASSPRSGGKVGELFF. CDR3 DNA sequence: TGTGCCAGCAGCCCCCGGTCAGGGGGTAAGGTCGGGGAGCTGTTTTTT.